The present T cell receptor (beta chain) was sequenced within a study of human T cells and chemical hapten exposure. Study in general: Minor pooled library volume differences mainly drove per-sample TCR yield variation.

TCRdb recomputed calls from the RACE reads with MiXCR, one row per CDR3 protein. The profile shows roughly 96,000 distinct CDR3 sequences, 9.3% of them singletons. The CDR3 has 16 amino acids. CDR1 and CDR2 from the germline V gene are KGHSH and LQKENI. With V trimmed by 3 bases and J by 6 bases, 6 bases remained unmatched. This clonotype has ten or more counts. Time point defined: patch test 2, 6 weeks after DPC sensitization. Treatment specified: therapeutic diphenylcyclopropenone sensitization with weekly scalp DPC. Source: whole blood, taken in connection with sensitization to the hapten diphenylcyclopropenone (DPC). This chain uses TRBV18 with TRBJ2-3; 13 bases match TRBD2. This clonotype was sampled from a woman aged 40-49 years with alopecia areata. Some clones in this sample may be carry-over from other donors' samples. This CDR3 reads CASSPRLAGGSDTQYF. CDR3 DNA sequence: TGTGCCAGCTCACCCAGACTAGCGGGAGGATCGGATACGCAGTATTTT.